This T cell receptor beta chain was obtained from a study of shared clonotypes between healthy human individuals. This clone has just a few counts. This table comes from immunoSEQ multiplex PCR, and its TCRdb copy is limited to in-frame clones, with some not included. The sample records about 110,000 clones, 68% being singletons. The sequenced material came from memory CD8+ T cells sorted from blood. The subset was: CD45RO+ cells pooled with CCR7-negative TemRA cells. This sequence originates from a woman aged 30 to 39 in good health.

As DNA, the CDR3 is TGTGCCAGTAGCTATCCTCCGGGACTAGCGCAGAGCGGCACCGGGGAGCTGTTTTTT. This sequence encodes CASSYPPGLAQSGTGELFF. The chain recombines TRBV19 with TRBJ2-2; 10 bases line up with TRBD2. The CDR3 totals 19 residues. Trimming took 6 bases from V and 4 from J; bases not matched to a gene: 17. The germline V gene has CDR1 LNHDA and CDR2 SQIVND (reference sequence).